Given below is one T cell receptor (beta chain) in context. Original data processing: Estimates of nucleated cell counts were drawn from the amplification of reference gene primers. This table comes from immunoSEQ multiplex PCR, and its TCRdb copy is limited to in-frame clones, with some not included. For V, J and clone size, that table is used; D and trimming come from the DNA. The table lists approximately 430,000 clones, 80% to 90% of them singletons. The CDR3 extends over 16 amino acids. Per germline, CDR1 SGHTS and CDR2 YDEGEE. V shed 2 bases, J shed 3 bases, and the junction held 10 bases outside the gene matches. The entry originates in a study of blood T cell repertoires in COVID-19. At the level of the study: Collection of acute and convalescent COVID-19 samples took place in the United States, Italy and Spain. The analysed material was cDNA or gDNA that came from T cells, B-cell-depleted T cells, or PBMCs.

V gene TRBV5-8 combines with J gene TRBJ2-7; 8 bases map to TRBD1. Sequenced input: peripheral blood. The sequence was obtained from a woman in her twenties or thirties with active or convalescent COVID-19. CDR3: CASSLSRLRGLYEQYF. DNA for the CDR3: TGTGCCAGCAGCTTAAGCCGGCTCAGGGGGCTCTACGAGCAGTACTTC.